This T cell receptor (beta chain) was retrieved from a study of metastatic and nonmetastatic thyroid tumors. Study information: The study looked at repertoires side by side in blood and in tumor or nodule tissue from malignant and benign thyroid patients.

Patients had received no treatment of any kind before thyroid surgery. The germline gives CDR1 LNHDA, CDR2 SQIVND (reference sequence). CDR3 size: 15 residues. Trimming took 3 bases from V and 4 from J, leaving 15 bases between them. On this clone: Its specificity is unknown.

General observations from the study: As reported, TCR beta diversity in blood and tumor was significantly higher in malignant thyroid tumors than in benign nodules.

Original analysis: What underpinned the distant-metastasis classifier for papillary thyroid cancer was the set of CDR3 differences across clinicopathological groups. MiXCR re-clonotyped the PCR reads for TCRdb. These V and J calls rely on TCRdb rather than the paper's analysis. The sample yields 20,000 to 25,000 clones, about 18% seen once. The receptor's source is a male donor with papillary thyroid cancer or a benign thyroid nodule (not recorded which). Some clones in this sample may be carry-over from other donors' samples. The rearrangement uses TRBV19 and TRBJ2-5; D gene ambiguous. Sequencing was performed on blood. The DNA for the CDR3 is TGTGCCAGTAGTATGGCGGAAGGCTTAGGAGAGACCCAGTACTTC. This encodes CASSMAEGLGETQYF.